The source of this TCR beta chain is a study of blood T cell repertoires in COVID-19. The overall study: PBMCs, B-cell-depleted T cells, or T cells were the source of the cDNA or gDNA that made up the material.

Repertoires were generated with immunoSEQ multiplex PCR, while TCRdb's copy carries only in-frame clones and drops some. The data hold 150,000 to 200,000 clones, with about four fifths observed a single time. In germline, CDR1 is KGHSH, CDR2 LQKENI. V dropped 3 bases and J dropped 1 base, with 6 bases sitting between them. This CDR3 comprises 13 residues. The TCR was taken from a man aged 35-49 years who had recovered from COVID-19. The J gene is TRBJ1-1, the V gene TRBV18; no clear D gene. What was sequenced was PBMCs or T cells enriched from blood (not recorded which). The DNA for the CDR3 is TGTGCCAGCTCACCCCCGGGGAACACTGAAGCTTTCTTT. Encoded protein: CASSPPGNTEAFF.